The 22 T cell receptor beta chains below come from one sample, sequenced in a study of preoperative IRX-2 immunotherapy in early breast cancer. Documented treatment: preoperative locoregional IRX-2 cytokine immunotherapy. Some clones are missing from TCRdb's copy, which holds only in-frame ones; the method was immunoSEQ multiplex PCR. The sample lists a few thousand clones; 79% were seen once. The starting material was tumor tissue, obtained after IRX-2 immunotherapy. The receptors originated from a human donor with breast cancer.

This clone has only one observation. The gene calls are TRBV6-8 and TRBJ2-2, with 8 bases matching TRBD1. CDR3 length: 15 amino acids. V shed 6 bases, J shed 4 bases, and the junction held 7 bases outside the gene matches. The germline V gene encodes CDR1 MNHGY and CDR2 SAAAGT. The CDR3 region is CASSETGEGTGELFF. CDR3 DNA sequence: TGTGCCAGCAGCGAGACAGGGGAAGGCACCGGGGAGCTGTTTTTT.

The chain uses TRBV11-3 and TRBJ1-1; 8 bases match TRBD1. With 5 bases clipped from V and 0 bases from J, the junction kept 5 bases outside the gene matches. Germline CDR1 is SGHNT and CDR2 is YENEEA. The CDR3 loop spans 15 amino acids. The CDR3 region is CASSGRTGLNTEAFF. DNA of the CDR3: TGTGCCAGCAGCGGTCGGACAGGGTTGAACACTGAAGCTTTCTTT.

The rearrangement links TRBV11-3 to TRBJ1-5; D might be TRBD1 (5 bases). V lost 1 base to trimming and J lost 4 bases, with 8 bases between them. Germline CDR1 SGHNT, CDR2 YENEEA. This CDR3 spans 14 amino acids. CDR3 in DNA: TGTGCCAGCAGCTTAGTAGGGGTGAATCAGCCCCAGCATTTT. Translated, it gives CASSLVGVNQPQHF.

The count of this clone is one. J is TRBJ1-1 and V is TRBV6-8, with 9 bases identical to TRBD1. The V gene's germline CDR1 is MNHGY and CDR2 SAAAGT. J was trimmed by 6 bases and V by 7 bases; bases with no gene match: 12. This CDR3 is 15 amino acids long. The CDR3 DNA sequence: TGTGCCAGCATTCCGTTTGGGACAGGGTTTTCTGAAGCTTTCTTT. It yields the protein CASIPFGTGFSEAFF.

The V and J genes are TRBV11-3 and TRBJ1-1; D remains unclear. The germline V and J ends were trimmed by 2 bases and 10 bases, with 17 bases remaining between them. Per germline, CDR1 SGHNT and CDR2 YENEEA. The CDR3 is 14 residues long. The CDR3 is CASSLPGPGIGAFF. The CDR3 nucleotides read TGTGCCAGCAGCTTACCCGGTCCGGGGATTGGAGCTTTCTTT.

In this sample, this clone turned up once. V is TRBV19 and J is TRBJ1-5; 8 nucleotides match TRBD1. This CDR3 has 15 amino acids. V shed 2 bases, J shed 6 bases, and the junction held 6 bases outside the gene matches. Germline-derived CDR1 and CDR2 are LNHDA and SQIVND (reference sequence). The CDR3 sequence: CASSIQGASSQPQHF. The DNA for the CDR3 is TGTGCCAGTAGTATACAGGGGGCGTCTAGTCAGCCCCAGCATTTT. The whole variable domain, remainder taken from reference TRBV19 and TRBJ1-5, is DGGITQSPKYLFRKEGQNVTLSCEQNLNHDAMYWYRQDPGQGLRLIYYSQIVNDFQKGDIAEGYSVSREKKESFPLTVTSAQKNPTAFYLCASSIQGASSQPQHFGDGTRLSIL.

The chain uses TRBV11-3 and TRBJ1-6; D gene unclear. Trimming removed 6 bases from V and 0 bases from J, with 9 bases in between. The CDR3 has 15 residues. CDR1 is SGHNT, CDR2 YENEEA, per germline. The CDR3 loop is CASSLGSSYNSPLHF. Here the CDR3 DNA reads TGTGCCAGCAGTCTAGGGAGCTCCTATAATTCACCCCTCCACTTT.

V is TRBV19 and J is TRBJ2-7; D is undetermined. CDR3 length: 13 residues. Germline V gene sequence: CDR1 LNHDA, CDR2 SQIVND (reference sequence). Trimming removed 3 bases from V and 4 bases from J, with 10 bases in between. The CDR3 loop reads CASSIGPFYEQYF. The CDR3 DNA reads TGTGCCAGTAGTATTGGTCCCTTTTACGAGCAGTACTTC.

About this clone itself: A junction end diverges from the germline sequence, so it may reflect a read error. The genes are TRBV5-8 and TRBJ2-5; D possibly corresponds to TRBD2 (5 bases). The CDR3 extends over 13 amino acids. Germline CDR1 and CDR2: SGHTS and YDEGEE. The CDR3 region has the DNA TGTGCTAGCAGCTCAGCGGCCCAAGAGACCCAGTACTTC. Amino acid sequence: CASSSAAQETQYF.

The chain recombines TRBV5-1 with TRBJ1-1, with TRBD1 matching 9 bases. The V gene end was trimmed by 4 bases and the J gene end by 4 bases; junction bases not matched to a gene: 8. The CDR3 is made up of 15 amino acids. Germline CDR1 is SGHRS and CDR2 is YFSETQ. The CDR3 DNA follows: TGCGCCAGCAGCCTAACGGGACAGGGTTCCACTGAAGCTTTCTTT. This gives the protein CASSLTGQGSTEAFF. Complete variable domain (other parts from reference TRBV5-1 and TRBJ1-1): KAGVTQTPRYLIKTRGQQVTLSCSPISGHRSVSWYQQTPGQGLQFLFEYFSETQRNKGNFPGRFSGRQFSNSRSEMNVSTLELGDSALYLCASSLTGQGSTEAFFGQGTRLTVV.

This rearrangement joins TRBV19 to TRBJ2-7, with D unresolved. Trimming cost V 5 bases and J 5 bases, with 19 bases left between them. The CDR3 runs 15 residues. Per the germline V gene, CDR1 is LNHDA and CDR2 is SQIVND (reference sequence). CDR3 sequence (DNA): TGTGCCAGTAGTCCCCGGTCTCTCGCCCTGGACGAGCAGTACTTC. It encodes CASSPRSLALDEQYF.

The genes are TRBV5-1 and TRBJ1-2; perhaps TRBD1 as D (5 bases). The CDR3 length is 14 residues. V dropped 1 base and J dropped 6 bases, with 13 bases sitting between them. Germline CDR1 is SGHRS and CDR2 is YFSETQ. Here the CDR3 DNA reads TGCGCCAGCAGCTTGTCCAGGGAGAGTCATGGCTACACCTTC. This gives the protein CASSLSRESHGYTF.

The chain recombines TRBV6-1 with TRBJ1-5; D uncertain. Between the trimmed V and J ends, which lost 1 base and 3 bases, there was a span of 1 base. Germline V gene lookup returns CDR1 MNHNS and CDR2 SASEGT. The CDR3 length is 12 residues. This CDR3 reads CASSEDNQPQHF. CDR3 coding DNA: TGTGCCAGCAGTGAAGACAATCAGCCCCAGCATTTT.

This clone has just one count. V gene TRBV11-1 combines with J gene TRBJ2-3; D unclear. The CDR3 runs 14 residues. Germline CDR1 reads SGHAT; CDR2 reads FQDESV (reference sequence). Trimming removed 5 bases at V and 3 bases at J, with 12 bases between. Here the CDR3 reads CASSPPLPTDTQYF. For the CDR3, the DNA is TGTGCCAGCAGCCCTCCTCTTCCGACAGATACGCAGTATTTT.

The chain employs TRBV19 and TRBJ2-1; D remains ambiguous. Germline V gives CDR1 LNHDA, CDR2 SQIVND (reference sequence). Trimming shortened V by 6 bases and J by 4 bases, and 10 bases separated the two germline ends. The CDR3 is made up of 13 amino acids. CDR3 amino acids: CASRVPGYNEQFF. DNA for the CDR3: TGTGCCAGTAGAGTACCCGGTTACAATGAGCAGTTCTTC.

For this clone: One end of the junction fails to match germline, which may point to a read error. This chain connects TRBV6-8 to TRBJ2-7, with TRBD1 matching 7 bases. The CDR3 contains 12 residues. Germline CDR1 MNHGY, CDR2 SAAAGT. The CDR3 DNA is TGTGCCAGCACTATGAATCGGGACAGATTTTACTTT. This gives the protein CASTMNRDRFYF.

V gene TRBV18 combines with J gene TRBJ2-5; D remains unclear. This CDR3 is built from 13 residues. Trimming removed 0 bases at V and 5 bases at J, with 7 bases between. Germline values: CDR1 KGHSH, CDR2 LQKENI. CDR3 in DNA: TGTGCCAGCTCACCACCGAGTTCGGAGACCCAGTACTTC. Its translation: CASSPPSSETQYF. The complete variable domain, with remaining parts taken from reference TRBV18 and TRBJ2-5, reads NAGVMQNPRHLVRRRGQEARLRCSPMKGHSHVYWYRQLPEEGLKFMVYLQKENIIDESGMPKERFSAEFPKEGPSILRIQQVVRGDSAAYFCASSPPSSETQYFGPGTRLLVL.

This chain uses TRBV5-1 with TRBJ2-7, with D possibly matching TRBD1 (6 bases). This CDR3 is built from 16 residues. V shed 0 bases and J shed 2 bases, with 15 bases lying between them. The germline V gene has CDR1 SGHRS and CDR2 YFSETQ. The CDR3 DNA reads TGCGCCAGCAGCTTGGCCAGGACAGCTAGAGCCTACGAGCAGTACTTC. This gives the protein CASSLARTARAYEQYF.

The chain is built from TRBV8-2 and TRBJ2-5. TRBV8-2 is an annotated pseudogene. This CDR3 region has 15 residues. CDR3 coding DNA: TGTGCCAGCAGTCCTTCTGCGTGGGGGCAAGAGACCCAGTACTTC. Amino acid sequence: CASSPSAWGQETQYF.

CDR3 DNA: TGTGCCAGCTCGGGGGCGGGACTAGCAACAGATACGCAGTATTTT. It specifies CASSGAGLATDTQYF. This sequence joins TRBV11-3 and TRBJ2-3; 9 bases fit TRBD2. The CDR3 runs 15 residues. The germline V gene has CDR1 SGHNT and CDR2 YENEEA. The V and J ends lost 8 bases and 3 bases, in that order; junction bases with no gene match: 9.

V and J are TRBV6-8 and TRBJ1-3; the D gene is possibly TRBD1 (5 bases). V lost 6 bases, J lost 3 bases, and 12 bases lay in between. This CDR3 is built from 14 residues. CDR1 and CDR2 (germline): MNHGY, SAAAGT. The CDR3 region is CASSYQGLGNTIYF. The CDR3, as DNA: TGTGCCAGCAGCTATCAGGGACTTGGAAACACCATATATTTT.

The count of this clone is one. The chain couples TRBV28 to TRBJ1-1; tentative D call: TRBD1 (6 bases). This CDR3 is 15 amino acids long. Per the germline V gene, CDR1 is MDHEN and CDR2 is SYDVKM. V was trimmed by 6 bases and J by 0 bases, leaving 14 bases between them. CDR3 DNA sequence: TGTGCCAGCAGGAGCCCGGACAGTCTGAACACTGAAGCTTTCTTT. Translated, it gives CASRSPDSLNTEAFF.